This TCR beta chain stems from a study of OX40 agonist ivuxolimab in advanced cancers. Study-level information: Under the entry rules, prior anti-PD-1, anti-PD-L1 or anti-CTLA-4 therapy was allowed, and 35% to 40% had some.

A history of autoimmune disease or systemic immunosuppression excluded patients. With baseline, cycle 4 day 1, and cycle 7 day 1 as timepoints, blood was sampled. In its sample, this clone was seen once. Trimming removed 6 bases from V and 6 bases from J, with 14 bases in between. The germline V gene encodes CDR1 LNHDA and CDR2 SQIVND (reference sequence). This CDR3 spans 13 amino acids. Profiled with immunoSEQ multiplex PCR; TCRdb holds only in-frame clones, not every one. Seen here are tens of thousands of clones, around 80% observed once, and the top ten hold under 2.5%. The TCR originated in an adult with an advanced solid tumor such as melanoma, head and neck, liver or kidney cancer. The chain is built from TRBV19 and TRBJ2-5, with a weak D call TRBD1 (6 bases). Sample: CD4+ or CD8+ T cells sorted from blood, taken in a trial of the OX40 agonist ivuxolimab. CDR3 loop: CASSLGWGQTQYF. In DNA form, the CDR3 reads TGTGCCAGTAGCTTGGGCTGGGGGCAGACCCAGTACTTC.